This T cell receptor (beta chain) was found in a study of CD8+ T cells in alopecia areata. RNA, once extracted, was reverse transcribed into cDNA for use as the sequencing template. Sequencing used immunoSEQ multiplex PCR; TCRdb keeps in-frame clones, though not all of them. The sample holds about 140,000 clones; 51% are singletons and the top ten take approximately 1%. CD4+ and CD8+ T cells were sorted from PBMCs. The CDR3 is 13 amino acids. Trimming removed 7 bases at V and 2 bases at J, with 12 bases between. Germline lookup yields CDR1 MDHEN and CDR2 SYDVKM. The sample holds many counts of this clone.

The TCR originated in a human donor with alopecia areata. The sequenced sample was CD4+ T cells sorted from blood, obtained at week 0. V is TRBV28 and J is TRBJ2-7; no clear D gene. In DNA form, the CDR3 reads TGTGCCAGCACCAAGACATTCCCCTACGAGCAGTACTTC. Protein: CASTKTFPYEQYF.